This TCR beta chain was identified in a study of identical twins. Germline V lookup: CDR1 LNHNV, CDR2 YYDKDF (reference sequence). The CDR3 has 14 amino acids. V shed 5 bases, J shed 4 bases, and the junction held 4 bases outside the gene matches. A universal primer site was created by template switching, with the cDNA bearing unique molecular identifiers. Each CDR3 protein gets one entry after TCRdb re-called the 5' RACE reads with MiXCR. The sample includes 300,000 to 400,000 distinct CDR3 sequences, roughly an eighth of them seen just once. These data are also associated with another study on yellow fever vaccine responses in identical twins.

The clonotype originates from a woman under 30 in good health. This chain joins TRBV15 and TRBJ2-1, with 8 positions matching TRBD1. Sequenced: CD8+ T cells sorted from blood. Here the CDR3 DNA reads TGTGCCACCAGCGCAGGGGGCCCTTACAATGAGCAGTTCTTC. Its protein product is CATSAGGPYNEQFF.